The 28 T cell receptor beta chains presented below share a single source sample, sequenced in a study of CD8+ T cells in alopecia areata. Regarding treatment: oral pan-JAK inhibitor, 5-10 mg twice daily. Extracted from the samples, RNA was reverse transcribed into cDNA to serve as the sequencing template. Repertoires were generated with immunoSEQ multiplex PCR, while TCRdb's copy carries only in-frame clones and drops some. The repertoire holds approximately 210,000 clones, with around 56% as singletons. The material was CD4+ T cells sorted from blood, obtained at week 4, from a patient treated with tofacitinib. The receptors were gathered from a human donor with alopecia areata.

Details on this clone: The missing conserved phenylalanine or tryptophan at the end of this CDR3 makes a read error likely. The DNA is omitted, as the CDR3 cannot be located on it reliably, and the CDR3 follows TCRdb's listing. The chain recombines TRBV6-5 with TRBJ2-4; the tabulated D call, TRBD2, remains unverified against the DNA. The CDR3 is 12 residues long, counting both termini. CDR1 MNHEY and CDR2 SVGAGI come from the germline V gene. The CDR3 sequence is CASSDFPGTPVI.

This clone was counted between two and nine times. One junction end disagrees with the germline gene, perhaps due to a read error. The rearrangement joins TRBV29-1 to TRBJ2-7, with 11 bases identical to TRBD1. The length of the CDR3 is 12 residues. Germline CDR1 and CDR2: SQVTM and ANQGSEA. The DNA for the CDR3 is TGCAGCGCTGAAGGACAGGGGGCCGGGCAGTACTTC. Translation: CSAEGQGAGQYF.

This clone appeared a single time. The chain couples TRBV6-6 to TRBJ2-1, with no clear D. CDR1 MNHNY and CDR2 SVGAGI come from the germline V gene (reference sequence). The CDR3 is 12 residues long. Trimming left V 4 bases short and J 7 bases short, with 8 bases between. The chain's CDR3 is CASSSLSNEQFF. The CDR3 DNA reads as TGTGCCAGCAGTTCCCTTTCGAATGAGCAGTTCTTC.

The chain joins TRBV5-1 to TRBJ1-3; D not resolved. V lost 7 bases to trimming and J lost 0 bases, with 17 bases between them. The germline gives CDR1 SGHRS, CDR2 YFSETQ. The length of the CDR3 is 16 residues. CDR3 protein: CASDPAARSSGNTIYF. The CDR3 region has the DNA TGCGCCAGCGATCCAGCCGCCAGGAGCTCTGGAAACACCATATATTTT.

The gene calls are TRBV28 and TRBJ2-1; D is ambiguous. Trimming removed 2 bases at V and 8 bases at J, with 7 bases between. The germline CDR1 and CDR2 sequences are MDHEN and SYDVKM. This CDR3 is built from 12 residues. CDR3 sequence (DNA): TGTGCCAGCAGTTTACTCGGCCATGAGCAGTTCTTC. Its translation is CASSLLGHEQFF.

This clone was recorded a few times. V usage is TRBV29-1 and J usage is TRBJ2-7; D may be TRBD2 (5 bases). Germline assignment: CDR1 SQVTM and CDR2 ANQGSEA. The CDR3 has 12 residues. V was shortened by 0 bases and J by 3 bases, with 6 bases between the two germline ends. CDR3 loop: CSVEEEVYEQYF. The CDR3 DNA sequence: TGCAGCGTTGAAGAGGAGGTCTACGAGCAGTACTTC.

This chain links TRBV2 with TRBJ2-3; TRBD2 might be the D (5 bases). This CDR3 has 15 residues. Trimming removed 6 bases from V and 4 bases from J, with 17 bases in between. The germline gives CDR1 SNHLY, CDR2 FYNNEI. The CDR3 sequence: CASRLRRGRADTQYF. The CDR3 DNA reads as TGTGCCAGCAGATTGCGCCGGGGTAGGGCAGATACGCAGTATTTT. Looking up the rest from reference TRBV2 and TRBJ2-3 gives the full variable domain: EPEVTQTPSHQVTQMGQEVILRCVPISNHLYFYWYRQILGQKVEFLVSFYNNEISEKSEIFDDQFSVERPDGSNFTLKIRSTKLEDSAMYFCASRLRRGRADTQYFGPGTRLTVL.

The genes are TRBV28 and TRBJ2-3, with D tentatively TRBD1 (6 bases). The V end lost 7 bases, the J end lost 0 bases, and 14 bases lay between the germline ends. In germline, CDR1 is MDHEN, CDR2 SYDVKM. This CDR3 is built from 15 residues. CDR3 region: CASTTTGSSTDTQYF. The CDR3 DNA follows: TGTGCCAGCACTACAACAGGGTCTAGCACAGATACGCAGTATTTT.

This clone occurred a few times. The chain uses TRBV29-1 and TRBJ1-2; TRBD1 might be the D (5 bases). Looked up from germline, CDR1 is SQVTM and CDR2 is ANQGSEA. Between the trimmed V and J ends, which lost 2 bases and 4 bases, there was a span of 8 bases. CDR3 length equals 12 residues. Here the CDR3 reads CSVESGIYGYTF. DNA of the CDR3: TGCAGCGTTGAATCAGGGATCTATGGCTACACCTTC.

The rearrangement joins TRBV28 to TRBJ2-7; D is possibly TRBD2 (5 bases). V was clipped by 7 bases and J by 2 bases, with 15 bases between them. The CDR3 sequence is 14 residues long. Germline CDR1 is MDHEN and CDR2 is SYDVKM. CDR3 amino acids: CASTPEGLTYEQYF. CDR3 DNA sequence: TGTGCCAGCACCCCAGAGGGCTTGACCTACGAGCAGTACTTC. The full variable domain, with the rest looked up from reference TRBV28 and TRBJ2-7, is DVKVTQSSRYLVKRTGEKVFLECVQDMDHENMFWYRQDPGLGLRLIYFSYDVKMKEKGDIPEGYSVSREKKERFSLILESASTNQTSMYLCASTPEGLTYEQYFGPGTRLTVT.

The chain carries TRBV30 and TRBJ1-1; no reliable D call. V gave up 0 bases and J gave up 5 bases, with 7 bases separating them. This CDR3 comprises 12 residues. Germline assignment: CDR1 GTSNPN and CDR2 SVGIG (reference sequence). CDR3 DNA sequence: TGTGCCTGGAGTGTCACCCAGACTGAAGCTTTCTTT. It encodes CAWSVTQTEAFF.

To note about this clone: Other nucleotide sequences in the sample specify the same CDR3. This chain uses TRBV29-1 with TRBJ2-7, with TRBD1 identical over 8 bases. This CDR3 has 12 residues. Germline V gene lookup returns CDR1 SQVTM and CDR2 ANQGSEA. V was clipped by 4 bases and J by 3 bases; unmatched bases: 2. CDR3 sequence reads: CSVGQGSYEQYF. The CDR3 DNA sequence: TGCAGCGTTGGACAGGGGAGCTACGAGCAGTACTTC.

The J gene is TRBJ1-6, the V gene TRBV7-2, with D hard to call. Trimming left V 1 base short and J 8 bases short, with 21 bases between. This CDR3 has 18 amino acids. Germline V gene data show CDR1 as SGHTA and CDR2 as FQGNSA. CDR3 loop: CASSLVSAPDLPYSPLHF. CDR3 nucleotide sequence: TGTGCCAGCAGCTTAGTATCGGCACCGGACCTCCCCTATTCACCCCTCCACTTT.

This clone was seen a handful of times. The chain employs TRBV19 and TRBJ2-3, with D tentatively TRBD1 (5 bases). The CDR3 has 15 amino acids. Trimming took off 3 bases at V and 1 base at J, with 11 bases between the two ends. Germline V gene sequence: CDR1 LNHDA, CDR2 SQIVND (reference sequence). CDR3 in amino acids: CASSIKGLGTDTQYF. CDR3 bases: TGTGCCAGTAGTATTAAGGGGCTTGGCACAGATACGCAGTATTTT.

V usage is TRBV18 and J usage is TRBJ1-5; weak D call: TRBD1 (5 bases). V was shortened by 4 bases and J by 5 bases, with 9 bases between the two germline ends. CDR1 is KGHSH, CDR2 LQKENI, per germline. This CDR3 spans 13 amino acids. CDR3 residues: CASSQDMDQPQHF. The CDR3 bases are TGTGCCAGCTCACAGGACATGGATCAGCCCCAGCATTTT.

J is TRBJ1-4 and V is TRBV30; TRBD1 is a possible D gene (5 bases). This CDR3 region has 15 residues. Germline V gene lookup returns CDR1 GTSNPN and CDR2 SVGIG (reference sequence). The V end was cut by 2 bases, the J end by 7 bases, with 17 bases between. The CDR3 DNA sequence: TGTGCCTGGAGTCCTTCCGGGACCGGTGGTGAAAAACTGTTTTTT. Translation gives CAWSPSGTGGEKLFF.

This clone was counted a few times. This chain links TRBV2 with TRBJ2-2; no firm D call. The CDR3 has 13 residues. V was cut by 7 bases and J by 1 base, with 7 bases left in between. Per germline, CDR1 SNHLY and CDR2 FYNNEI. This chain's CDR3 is CASTTENTGELFF. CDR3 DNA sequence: TGTGCCAGCACTACGGAGAACACCGGGGAGCTGTTTTTT.

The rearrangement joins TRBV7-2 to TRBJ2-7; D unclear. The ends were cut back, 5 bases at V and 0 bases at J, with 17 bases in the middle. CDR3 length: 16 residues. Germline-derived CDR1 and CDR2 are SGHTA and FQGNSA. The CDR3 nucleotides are TGTGCCAGCAGCATTTATACAGTATCCGCCTCCTACGAGCAGTACTTC. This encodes CASSIYTVSASYEQYF. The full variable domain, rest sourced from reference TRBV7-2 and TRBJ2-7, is GAGVSQSPSNKVTEKGKDVELRCDPISGHTALYWYRQSLGQGLEFLIYFQGNSAPDKSGLPSDRFSAERTGGSVSTLTIQRTQQEDSAVYLCASSIYTVSASYEQYFGPGTRLTVT.

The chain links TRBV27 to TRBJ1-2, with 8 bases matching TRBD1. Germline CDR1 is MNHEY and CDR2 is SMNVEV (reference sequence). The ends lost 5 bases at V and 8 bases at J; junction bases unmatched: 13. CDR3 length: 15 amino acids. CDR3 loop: CASSPASRTGKGYTF. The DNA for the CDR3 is TGTGCCAGCAGTCCCGCATCACGGACAGGGAAGGGCTACACCTTC.

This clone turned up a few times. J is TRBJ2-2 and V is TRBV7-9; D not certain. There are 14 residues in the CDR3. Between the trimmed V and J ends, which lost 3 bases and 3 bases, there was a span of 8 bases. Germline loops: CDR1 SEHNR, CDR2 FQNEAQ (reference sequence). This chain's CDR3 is CASSLGLYTGELFF. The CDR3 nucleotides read TGTGCCAGCAGCTTGGGGTTATACACCGGGGAGCTGTTTTTT.

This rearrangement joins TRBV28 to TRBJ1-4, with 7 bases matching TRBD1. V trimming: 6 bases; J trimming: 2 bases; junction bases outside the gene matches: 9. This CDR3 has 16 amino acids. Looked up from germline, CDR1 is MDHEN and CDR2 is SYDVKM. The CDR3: CASRKGGTVTNEKLFF. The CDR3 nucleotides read TGTGCCAGCAGAAAGGGCGGGACAGTCACTAATGAAAAACTGTTTTTT.

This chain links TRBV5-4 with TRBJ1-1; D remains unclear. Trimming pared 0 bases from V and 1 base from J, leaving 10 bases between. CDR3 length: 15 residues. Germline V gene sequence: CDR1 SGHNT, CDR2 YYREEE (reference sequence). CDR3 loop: CASSLGVRANTEAFF. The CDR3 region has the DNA TGTGCCAGCAGCTTGGGAGTCAGAGCGAACACTGAAGCTTTCTTT.

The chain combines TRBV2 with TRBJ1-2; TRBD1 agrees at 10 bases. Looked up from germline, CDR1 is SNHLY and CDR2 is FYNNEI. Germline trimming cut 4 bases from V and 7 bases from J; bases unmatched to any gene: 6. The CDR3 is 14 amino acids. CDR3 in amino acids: CASSVAGTGVGYTF. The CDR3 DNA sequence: TGTGCCAGCAGTGTGGCCGGGACAGGGGTTGGCTACACCTTC.

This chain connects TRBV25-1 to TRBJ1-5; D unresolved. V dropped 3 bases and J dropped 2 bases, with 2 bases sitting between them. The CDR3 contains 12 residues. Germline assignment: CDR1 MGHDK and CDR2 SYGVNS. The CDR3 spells CASSERNQPQHF. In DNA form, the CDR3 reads TGTGCCAGCAGTGAGCGCAATCAGCCCCAGCATTTT. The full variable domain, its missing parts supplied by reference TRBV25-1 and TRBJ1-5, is EADIYQTPRYLVIGTGKKITLECSQTMGHDKMYWYQQDPGMELHLIHYSYGVNSTEKGDLSSESTVSRIRTEHFPLTLESARPSHTSQYLCASSERNQPQHFGDGTRLSIL.

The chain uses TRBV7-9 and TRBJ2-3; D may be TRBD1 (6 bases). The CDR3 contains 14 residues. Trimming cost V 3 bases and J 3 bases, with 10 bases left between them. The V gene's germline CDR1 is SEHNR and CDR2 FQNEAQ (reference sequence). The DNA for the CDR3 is TGTGCCAGCAGCTTCACAGGGTTGACAGATACGCAGTATTTT. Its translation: CASSFTGLTDTQYF.

DNA for the CDR3: TGCGCCAGCAGCCCCTCGCGCCTGAACACTGAAGCTTTCTTT. Protein: CASSPSRLNTEAFF. This rearrangement joins TRBV5-1 to TRBJ1-1; D is unresolved. The CDR3 sequence is 14 residues long. V lost 4 bases, J lost 0 bases, and 10 bases lay in between. Germline CDR1 is SGHRS and CDR2 is YFSETQ.

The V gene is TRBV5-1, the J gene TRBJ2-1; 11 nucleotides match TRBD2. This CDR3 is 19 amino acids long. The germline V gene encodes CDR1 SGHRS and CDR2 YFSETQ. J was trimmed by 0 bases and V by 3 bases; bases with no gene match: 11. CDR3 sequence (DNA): TGCGCCAGCAGCTGGCTAGCGGGGGGCCGAATCCGCTCCTACAATGAGCAGTTCTTC. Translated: CASSWLAGGRIRSYNEQFF.

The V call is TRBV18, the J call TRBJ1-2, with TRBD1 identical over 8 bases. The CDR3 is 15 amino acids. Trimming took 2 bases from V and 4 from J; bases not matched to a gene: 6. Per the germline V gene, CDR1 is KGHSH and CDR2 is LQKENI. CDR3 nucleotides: TGTGCCAGCTCACCAGAAACCGGGACAGGCTATGGCTACACCTTC. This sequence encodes CASSPETGTGYGYTF.